These T cell receptor beta chains were read from a single sample in a study of cytomegalovirus exposure and HLA in healthy donors. Profiling relied on immunoSEQ multiplex PCR, and the TCRdb table lists in-frame clones only, not all of them. The sample records some 160,000 clones, approximately 82% being singletons. The specimen sequenced was PBMCs. These receptors came from a man aged 50 or older in good health and CMV-seropositive. CDR3s include the opening cysteine and the closing phenylalanine or tryptophan. The D gene is left open where the match is weak. Where a row states a size, it is once, few, many or the class of an expanded clone; other rows omit it.

>TRBD2|TRBV5-1|-|TRBJ2-2
TGCGCCAGCAGCTTGGCTCCGGGACTAGTTTCCGGGGAGCTGTTTTTT
CASSLAPGLVSGELFF
>TRBD2|TRBV5-1|-|TRBJ2-1
TGCGCCAGCAGCTTTAGCGGGAGGCGCCACAATGAGCAGTTCTTC
CASSFSGRRHNEQFF
>-|TRBV2|-|TRBJ1-2
TGTGCCAGCAGTGAATGGGGGGAACACTATGGCTACACCTTC
CASSEWGEHYGYTF
>TRBD1|TRBV6-5|-|TRBJ2-3
TGTGCCAGCAGTCGGACAGGGGGTAGAGATACGCAGTATTTT
CASSRTGGRDTQYF
>-|TRBV6-6|once|TRBJ1-5
TGTGCCAGCACAAACAATCAGCCCCAGCATTTT
CASTNNQPQHF
>-|TRBV18|once|TRBJ2-3
TGTGCCAGCTCACCACGGGCCACAGACCAAGATACGCAGTATTTT
CASSPRATDQDTQYF
>-|TRBV5-1|-|TRBJ1-5
TGCGCCAGCAGCTTGGGTACCGGGAACGGTCAGCCCCAGCATTTT
CASSLGTGNGQPQHF
>-|TRBV2|-|TRBJ1-1
TGTGCCAGCAGTGAAGCCGGAGGATTGAACACTGAAGCTTTCTTT
CASSEAGGLNTEAFF
>-|TRBV7-9|once|TRBJ1-1
TGTGCCAGCAGCTTAACGGGAGGAACTGAAGCTTTCTTT
CASSLTGGTEAFF
>-|TRBV5-1|-|TRBJ1-1
TGCGCCAGCAGCCTGACCTGGACACAGAACACTGAAGCTTTCTTT
CASSLTWTQNTEAFF
>TRBD2|TRBV5-1|few|TRBJ2-1
TGCGCCAGCAGCTTGGTGTCCCTGACCCGAGCGGGGGGGCTGAATGAGCAGTTCTTC
CASSLVSLTRAGGLNEQFF
>TRBD1|TRBV6-5|-|TRBJ2-2
TGTGCCAGCAGTTACTCGTGGGACAGGGAGTCCGGGGAGCTGTTTTTT
CASSYSWDRESGELFF
>-|TRBV6-1|-|TRBJ1-2
TGTGCCAGCAGTGAAGCGATCCTCGGGCAGGGTAACTATGGCTACACCTTC
CASSEAILGQGNYGYTF
>-|TRBV10-2|-|TRBJ1-1
TGCGCCAGCAGTGAGAGTAGGTCAGCGTTTAACACTGAAGCTTTCTTT
CASSESRSAFNTEAFF
>TRBD1|TRBV19|-|TRBJ1-1
TGTGCCAGTAGTATAGATTCTGCCTCAGGGGGGATCACTGAAGCTTTCTTT
CASSIDSASGGITEAFF
>-|TRBV19|-|TRBJ2-2
TGTGCCAGTAGTTTGGGCAGGGGCTACACCGGGGAGCTGTTTTTT
CASSLGRGYTGELFF
>-|TRBV9|-|TRBJ2-7
TGTGCCAGCAGCGCAACATCGACAGGCTACGAGCAGTACTTC
CASSATSTGYEQYF
>TRBD2|TRBV2|-|TRBJ2-5
TGTGCCAGCAGTTTAGCGGGAGGGCGCCAAGAGACCCAGTACTTC
CASSLAGGRQETQYF
>TRBD2|TRBV13|-|TRBJ2-3
TGTGCCAGCAGCCTTGGGACTAGCGGACTCGCGGATACGCAGTATTTT
CASSLGTSGLADTQYF
>-|TRBV18|-|TRBJ2-1
TGTGCCAGCTCACCACCGCCGGGGGACAATGAGCAGTTCTTC
CASSPPPGDNEQFF
>-|TRBV19|-|TRBJ1-6
TGTGCCAGTACTACACGGAGCTCCTATAATTCACCCCTCCACTTT
CASTTRSSYNSPLHF
>-|TRBV5-1|-|TRBJ2-6
TGCGCCAGCAGCTCAAAAGGGGGCTCTGGGGCCAACGTCCTGACTTTC
CASSSKGGSGANVLTF
>TRBD1|TRBV5-1|-|TRBJ2-3
TGCGCCAGCAGCTTGGTTGGACAGGGAAGCACAGATACGCAGTATTTT
CASSLVGQGSTDTQYF
>TRBD2|TRBV5-1|-|TRBJ2-1
TGCGCCAGCAGCTTATCCGGGACTAACAATGAGCAGTTCTTC
CASSLSGTNNEQFF
>-|TRBV4-1|-|TRBJ1-6
TGCGCCAGCAGCCAAGCAGGGGCCGATAATTCACCCCTCCACTTT
CASSQAGADNSPLHF
>-|TRBV27|-|TRBJ2-1
TGTGCCAGTAAGCTAGCGTACAATGAGCAGTTCTTC
CASKLAYNEQFF
>TRBD2|TRBV29-1|once|TRBJ2-5
TGCAGCGTTGAACTGTCGGTCATTAGACTAGCGGGAGGGCCTCAAGAGACCCAGTACTTC
CSVELSVIRLAGGPQETQYF
>-|TRBV6-6|-|TRBJ1-2
TGTGCCAGCGGGAATAGCGGCAACCCCTATGGCTACACCTTC
CASGNSGNPYGYTF
>TRBD1|TRBV19|-|TRBJ1-1
TGTGCCAGTACCCCACTTACAGGGGCGGCTTTCTTT
CASTPLTGAAFF
>-|TRBV25-1|-|TRBJ1-1
TGTGCCAGCAAAACGGGGAACACTGAAGCTTTCTTT
CASKTGNTEAFF
>TRBD1|TRBV7-9|-|TRBJ1-1
TGTGCCAGTAATACAGGGGGCGCCACTGAAGCTTTCTTT
CASNTGGATEAFF
>TRBD1|TRBV19|-|TRBJ2-1
TGTGCCAGTAGGGACAGGGGAACTAATTACAATGAGCAGTTCTTC
CASRDRGTNYNEQFF
>TRBD1|TRBV11-2|-|TRBJ1-1
TGTGCCAGCACCGGGTGGGACAGCCGCATGAACACTGAAGCTTTCTTT
CASTGWDSRMNTEAFF
>-|TRBV7-9|once|TRBJ1-1
TGTGCCAGCCTATTCGACACTGAAGCTTTCTTT
CASLFDTEAFF
>TRBD1|TRBV6-1|once|TRBJ1-2
TGTGCCAGCAGTGAAGCGCGGGGACAGGGGCCTGGCTACACCTTC
CASSEARGQGPGYTF
>TRBD1|TRBV10-3|-|TRBJ2-3
TGTGCCATCAGTGAGACAGGGCAGGGGGCATGGGAAGATACGCAGTATTTT
CAISETGQGAWEDTQYF
>-|TRBV30|-|TRBJ1-3
TGTGCCTGGAGTGTATACAGCCTCTCTGGAAACACCATATATTTT
CAWSVYSLSGNTIYF
>TRBD1|TRBV5-1|-|TRBJ2-2
TGCGCCAGCAGCTCCCCTCGAGACAGGGCGCTGCACGGGGAGCTGTTTTTT
CASSSPRDRALHGELFF
>-|TRBV19|-|TRBJ1-1
TGTGCCAGTAGCCCGAGACCCGGGTTCACTGAAGCTTTCTTT
CASSPRPGFTEAFF
>-|TRBV6-5|-|TRBJ1-2
TGTGCCAGCAGTCCCCCTGGAGGCTATGGCTACACCTTC
CASSPPGGYGYTF
>-|TRBV29-1|-|TRBJ1-2
TGCAGCGTTGAAGGGGGGACTGGAGGCTACACCTTC
CSVEGGTGGYTF
>-|TRBV2|-|TRBJ2-1
TGTGCCAGCATGAGGAGTGAGCAGTTCTTC
CASMRSEQFF
>TRBD1|TRBV7-6|many|TRBJ2-2
TGTGCCAGCAGACCTGGGACAGTAGACACCGGGGAGCTGTTTTTT
CASRPGTVDTGELFF
>-|TRBV5-5|few|TRBJ1-1
TGTGCCAGCAGTTCGGGAAGGGCGGCTGGAAACACTGAAGCTTTCTTT
CASSSGRAAGNTEAFF
>TRBD1|TRBV7-9|-|TRBJ2-1
TGTGCCAGCAGCCTAGGGGGACAGCCCGTTGGCAATGAGCAGTTCTTC
CASSLGGQPVGNEQFF
>TRBD2|TRBV5-5|-|TRBJ2-5
TGTGCCAGCAGCTTCAGACTAGCGGGAACAGAGACCCAGTACTTC
CASSFRLAGTETQYF
>TRBD1|TRBV14|-|TRBJ1-2
TGTGCCAGCAGCCAAGCCCACCGACAGGGCCCCTATGGCTACACCTTC
CASSQAHRQGPYGYTF
>TRBD2|TRBV19|-|TRBJ2-1
TGTGCCAGTAGTATAGTAGGGACTAGCGTTCATGAGCAGTTCTTC
CASSIVGTSVHEQFF
>-|TRBV7-9|-|TRBJ2-1
TGTGCCAGCAGCTTAGGGCTAGCGTGGAGCTCCTACAATGAGCAGTTCTTC
CASSLGLAWSSYNEQFF
>-|TRBV7-6|-|TRBJ2-6
TGTGCCAGCAGCTTAGACTCTGCGGTAGCTGGGGCCAACGTCCTGACTTTC
CASSLDSAVAGANVLTF
>TRBD2|TRBV6-5|-|TRBJ2-5
TGTGCCAGCAGTTACTCTAGCGGGAGCCCCGGGGAGACCCAGTACTTC
CASSYSSGSPGETQYF
>-|TRBV7-9|-|TRBJ1-1
TGTGCCAGCAGCTTGGGAGGGAGGGGGATGAACACTGAAGCTTTCTTT
CASSLGGRGMNTEAFF
>-|TRBV2|-|TRBJ2-3
TGTGCCAGCAGCCAAGCGGAATCAACGTATACACAGTATTTT
CASSQAESTYTQYF
>-|TRBV19|-|TRBJ1-1
TGTGCCAGTAGTATGTCGGGATCGGGCATACTGGACACTGAAGCTTTCTTT
CASSMSGSGILDTEAFF
>TRBD1|TRBV29-1|-|TRBJ1-2
TGCAGCGTTGAAGCCCGGGACAGGGCCCCTAGGGACTATGGCTACACCTTC
CSVEARDRAPRDYGYTF